The present T cell receptor (beta chain) was sequenced within a study of beta chain features in type 1 diabetes. Comment on this clone: Its antigen is as yet unknown.

Study-level findings and limits: Among patients with Type 1 diabetes, TCRB CDR3s were moderately but significantly shorter in every one of the four CD4+ subsets. Equally in patients and controls, PCR might preferentially amplify shorter templates.

Staining for CD45RO/CCR7/CD25/CD127/CD95/CD27 allowed sorting of CD4+ naive, central memory, regulatory and stem cell-like memory cells. CDR3 length: 15 amino acids. The V gene's germline CDR1 is SGHNT and CDR2 YENEEA. The V and J ends lost 5 bases and 3 bases, in that order; junction bases with no gene match: 6. Of the isolated RNA, all was reverse transcribed, and so the sequenced material was expressed TCRB transcripts. Generated by immunoSEQ multiplex PCR, the TCRdb table keeps only in-frame clones and is missing some. The data hold 640,000 or so clones, with 10% to 15% observed a single time. The V gene is TRBV11-3, the J gene TRBJ2-2; TRBD1 matches 7 bases. The TCR comes from a man younger than 35 with type 1 diabetes. Sequencing used naive CD4+ T cells from blood. This CDR3 is CASSIRQGYTGELFF. The CDR3 bases are TGTGCCAGCAGCATCAGACAGGGTTACACCGGGGAGCTGTTTTTT.